The clone carrying this T cell receptor (beta chain) was found once. The V and J ends lost 0 bases and 2 bases respectively, with 13 bases between them. The CDR3 contains 17 residues. CDR1 KGHSH and CDR2 LQKENI come from the germline V gene. The sample is drawn from a study of OX40 agonist ivuxolimab in advanced cancers. Study-wide context: The patients' treatment was ivuxolimab, an agonistic anti-OX40 (CD134) antibody. At 82.7% male, the cohort had a mean age of approximately 60 years, ranging from 23 to 79.

Method: immunoSEQ multiplex PCR; TCRdb's copy keeps in-frame clones and lacks some. Of about 77,000 clones listed, more than 80% are singletons. This clonotype was obtained from an adult with an advanced solid tumor such as melanoma, head and neck, liver or kidney cancer. The gene calls are TRBV18 and TRBJ2-2; D call uncertain. The source material was CD4+ or CD8+ T cells sorted from blood, sampled in a trial of the OX40 agonist ivuxolimab. The CDR3 DNA follows: TGTGCCAGCTCACCACCGACCGGCCCGCGAAACACCGGGGAGCTGTTTTTT. It encodes CASSPPTGPRNTGELFF. The full variable domain, in which reference TRBV18 and TRBJ2-2 provide the parts outside the CDR3, is NAGVMQNPRHLVRRRGQEARLRCSPMKGHSHVYWYRQLPEEGLKFMVYLQKENIIDESGMPKERFSAEFPKEGPSILRIQQVVRGDSAAYFCASSPPTGPRNTGELFFGEGSRLTVL.